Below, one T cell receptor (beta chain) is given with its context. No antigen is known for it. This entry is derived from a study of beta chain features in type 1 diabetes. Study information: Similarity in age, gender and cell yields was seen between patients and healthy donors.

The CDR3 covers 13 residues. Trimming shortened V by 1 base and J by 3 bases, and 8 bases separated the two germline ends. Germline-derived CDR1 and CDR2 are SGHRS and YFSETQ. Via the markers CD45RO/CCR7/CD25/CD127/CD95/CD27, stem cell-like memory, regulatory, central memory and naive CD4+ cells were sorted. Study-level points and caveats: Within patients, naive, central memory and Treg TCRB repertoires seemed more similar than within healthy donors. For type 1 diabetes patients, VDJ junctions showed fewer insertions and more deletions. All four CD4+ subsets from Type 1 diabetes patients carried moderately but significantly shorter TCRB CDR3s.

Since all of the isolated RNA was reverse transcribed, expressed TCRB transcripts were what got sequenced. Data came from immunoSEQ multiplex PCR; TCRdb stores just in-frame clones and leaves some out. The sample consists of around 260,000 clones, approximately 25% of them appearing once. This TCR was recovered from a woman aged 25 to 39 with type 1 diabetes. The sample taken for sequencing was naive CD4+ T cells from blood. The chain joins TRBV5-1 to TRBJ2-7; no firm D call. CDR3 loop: CASSLSLSYEQYF. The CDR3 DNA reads TGCGCCAGCAGCTTGTCGCTGAGCTACGAGCAGTACTTC.